These 2 T cell receptor beta chains were all obtained from the same sample, sequenced in a study of chemoradiotherapy in HPV16-positive cancers. Generated by immunoSEQ multiplex PCR, the TCRdb table keeps only in-frame clones and is missing some. The sample has several thousand clones, about two thirds seen once; the top ten hold less than 25%. This material was acquired from a patient who underwent chemoradiotherapy. Receptors were obtained from a human donor with HPV-associated anogenital cancer.

The chain uses TRBV7-2 and TRBJ1-3; D call uncertain. Between the trimmed V and J ends, which lost 2 bases and 0 bases, there was a span of 8 bases. Looked up from germline, CDR1 is SGHTA and CDR2 is FQGNSA. CDR3 length equals 15 residues. CDR3 DNA: TGTGCCAGCAGCTTATCGGCTTCCTCTGGAAACACCATATATTTT. It is translated as CASSLSASSGNTIYF.

The chain links TRBV28 to TRBJ2-7; D is perhaps TRBD1 (6 bases). The germline gives CDR1 MDHEN, CDR2 SYDVKM. The ends were cut back, 8 bases at V and 4 bases at J, with 15 bases in the middle. The CDR3 is 13 amino acids. CDR3 protein: CASAQQGNYEQYF. The CDR3 DNA is TGTGCCAGCGCCCAACAGGGAAATTACGAGCAGTACTTC.